The 6 T cell receptor beta chains below were found in one sample sequenced in a study of blood T cell repertoires in COVID-19. TCRdb's copy holds only in-frame clones and misses some; the assay was immunoSEQ multiplex PCR. The table lists approximately 150,000 clones, 84% of them singletons. The sequenced material came from peripheral blood. The receptors here all came from a man aged 25-45 years with COVID-19, enrolled during active disease.

The V call is TRBV28, the J call TRBJ2-7; 9 bases are a match to TRBD1. The CDR3 totals 15 residues. Germline values: CDR1 MDHEN, CDR2 SYDVKM. J gave up 3 bases and V 4 bases, and 7 bases lay outside the gene matches. The chain's CDR3 is CASSSPTGGFYEQYF. The CDR3 nucleotides read TGTGCCAGCAGTTCCCCGACAGGGGGGTTCTACGAGCAGTACTTC.

The sample holds a few counts of this clone. The V gene is TRBV12-2, the J gene TRBJ1-4; the table's D call, TRBD1, was not checked against the DNA. TRBV12-2 is annotated as a pseudogene. The CDR3 totals 15 residues. As DNA, the CDR3 is TGTGCAAGTCGCGTAGGACAGGGGGTTAATGAAAAACTGTTTTTT. It codes for CASRVGQGVNEKLFF.

The rearrangement links TRBV19 to TRBJ2-6; tentatively, D is TRBD1 (6 bases). Per the germline V gene, CDR1 is LNHDA and CDR2 is SQIVND (reference sequence). Trimming took 4 bases from V and 0 from J, leaving 16 bases between them. This CDR3 is 18 amino acids long. CDR3 sequence reads: CASSSRMDRDSGANVLTF. Written as DNA, the CDR3 is TGTGCCAGTAGTAGTCGTATGGACAGAGACTCTGGGGCCAACGTCCTGACTTTC.

This sequence joins TRBV6-1 and TRBJ1-5, with 7 positions matching TRBD1. Germline trimming cut 4 bases from V and 3 bases from J; bases unmatched to any gene: 9. Germline CDR1 is MNHNS and CDR2 is SASEGT. The CDR3 consists of 16 residues. The CDR3 DNA follows: TGTGCCAGCAGTGTATCCGAGACAGGGATCAATCAGCCCCAGCATTTT. Translation: CASSVSETGINQPQHF.

This clone came up once. The genes are TRBV27 and TRBJ2-1, with D maybe TRBD2 (6 bases). V dropped 5 bases and J dropped 6 bases, with 20 bases sitting between them. This CDR3 contains 16 residues. The germline CDR1 and CDR2 sequences are MNHEY and SMNVEV (reference sequence). For the CDR3, the DNA is TGTGCCAGCAGTCCAACTTGGACTAATCTGGGCAATGAGCAGTTCTTC. Protein sequence: CASSPTWTNLGNEQFF.

The CDR3 DNA reads as TGTGCCAGCAGCCGGAGGGGCGGGTACAATGAGCAGTTCTTC. Translated, it gives CASSRRGGYNEQFF. The chain is built from TRBV14 and TRBJ2-1; TRBD2 is a possible D gene (6 bases). This CDR3 comprises 14 residues. V was shortened by 4 bases and J by 4 bases, with 11 bases between the two germline ends. CDR1 and CDR2 from the germline V gene are SGHDN and FVKESK.